These 27 T cell receptor beta chains share one sample of origin, sequenced in a study of beta chain features in type 1 diabetes. Sequencing targeted expressed TCRB transcripts, as all isolated RNA had been reverse transcribed. The data were produced by immunoSEQ multiplex PCR, yet TCRdb's version contains in-frame clones alone and is incomplete. The sample lists about 620,000 clones, about 16% occurring once. Sequenced input: naive CD4+ T cells from blood. The receptors derive from a young man in good health.

The chain employs TRBV4-3 and TRBJ2-1, with 7 bases fitting TRBD2. Trimming cost V 1 base and J 6 bases; bases outside gene matches: 9. This CDR3 is 16 amino acids long. The germline gives CDR1 LGHNA, CDR2 YSLEER. The CDR3 sequence is CASSQVGAGERNEQFF. The CDR3 DNA reads as TGCGCCAGCAGCCAAGTGGGTGCGGGGGAACGCAATGAGCAGTTCTTC.

This clone was seen just once. This chain links TRBV7-9 with TRBJ1-5, with D possibly matching TRBD1 (6 bases). This CDR3 is 15 amino acids long. The V gene lost 2 bases and the J gene lost 3 bases, with 11 bases spanning the gap. CDR1 is SEHNR and CDR2 is FQNEAQ in the germline V gene (reference sequence). CDR3 amino acids: CASSLTSGANQPQHF. The CDR3 DNA sequence: TGTGCCAGCAGCTTAACGTCAGGGGCCAATCAGCCCCAGCATTTT.

This clone was seen a few times. This chain links TRBV28 with TRBJ1-2, with 10 nucleotides matching TRBD1. J lost 3 bases, V lost 7 bases, and 8 bases had no gene match. The CDR3 spans 15 residues. CDR1 is MDHEN and CDR2 is SYDVKM in the germline V gene. CDR3: CASTPGQGTHYGYTF. Written as DNA, the CDR3 is TGTGCCAGCACTCCGGGACAGGGGACTCACTATGGCTACACCTTC.

The chain recombines TRBV18 with TRBJ1-2, with 7 bases aligning to TRBD1. This CDR3 comprises 15 residues. The V segment lost 3 bases and the J segment 1 base; nucleotides outside the gene matches: 5. Germline lookup yields CDR1 KGHSH and CDR2 LQKENI. CDR3 nucleotide sequence: TGTGCCAGCTCACCGAAGAGGGACAGTAACTATGGCTACACCTTC. Amino acid sequence: CASSPKRDSNYGYTF. The full variable domain, rest sourced from reference TRBV18 and TRBJ1-2, is NAGVMQNPRHLVRRRGQEARLRCSPMKGHSHVYWYRQLPEEGLKFMVYLQKENIIDESGMPKERFSAEFPKEGPSILRIQQVVRGDSAAYFCASSPKRDSNYGYTFGSGTRLTVV.

Regarding this clone: Other DNA variants within this sample encode the same CDR3. The chain couples TRBV7-2 to TRBJ1-5, with D uncertain. This CDR3 is 15 amino acids long. Trimming removed 1 base from V and 4 bases from J, with 11 bases in between. Per germline, CDR1 SGHTA and CDR2 FQGNSA. The CDR3 DNA sequence: TGTGCCAGCAGCTTAGTTGGTGCGGGTAATCAGCCCCAGCATTTT. It codes for CASSLVGAGNQPQHF.

The V and J genes are TRBV28 and TRBJ1-5; 7 bases match TRBD1. V trimming: 3 bases; J trimming: 8 bases; junction bases outside the gene matches: 13. The CDR3 covers 16 residues. Looked up from germline, CDR1 is MDHEN and CDR2 is SYDVKM. The CDR3 reads CASSFQVAGGSKPQHF. As DNA, the CDR3 is TGTGCCAGCAGTTTCCAGGTGGCAGGGGGGTCGAAGCCCCAGCATTTT.

The chain links TRBV6-5 to TRBJ2-4; the D call may be TRBD1 or TRBD2 (5 bases each). The length of the CDR3 is 16 residues. Germline V gene lookup returns CDR1 MNHEY and CDR2 SVGAGI. Trimming shortened V by 1 base and J by 4 bases, and 14 bases separated the two germline ends. The CDR3 region has the DNA TGTGCCAGCAGTTACTTGGGGCCCCGGGGAAAAAACATTCAGTACTTC. It yields the protein CASSYLGPRGKNIQYF.

V usage is TRBV5-4 and J usage is TRBJ2-2; 7 nucleotides match TRBD2. From germline, CDR1 is SGHNT and CDR2 YYREEE (reference sequence). The trim removed 0 bases at V and 6 bases at J, leaving 5 bases unmatched. The CDR3 sequence is 15 residues long. Here the CDR3 DNA reads TGTGCCAGCAGCTTGGCAGGAGGGAGGGCCGGGGAGCTGTTTTTT. Residues: CASSLAGGRAGELFF.

The chain joins TRBV14 to TRBJ2-7, with a weak D call TRBD2 (5 bases). The V gene's germline CDR1 is SGHDN and CDR2 FVKESK. With 6 bases removed from V and 0 bases from J, the gap between germline ends came to 9 bases. This CDR3 has 13 amino acids. The CDR3 region has the DNA TGTGCCAGCAGTCGGGGTAGCTCCTACGAGCAGTACTTC. Encoded protein: CASSRGSSYEQYF.

This clone was picked up a small number of times. The J gene is TRBJ1-1, the V gene TRBV5-6, with D unclear. Trimming took 0 bases from V and 5 from J, leaving 14 bases between them. The CDR3 runs to 15 residues. The V gene's germline CDR1 is SGHDT and CDR2 YYEEEE. The CDR3 sequence is CASSLGRRERTEAFF. As DNA, the CDR3 is TGTGCCAGCAGCTTGGGACGAAGGGAACGAACTGAAGCTTTCTTT.

This clone was detected only a few times. The same CDR3 also results from other DNA sequences found in this sample. The rearrangement joins TRBV7-2 to TRBJ2-7; 7 positions match TRBD1. The CDR3 loop spans 13 amino acids. J was trimmed by 3 bases and V by 5 bases; bases with no gene match: 4. Germline values: CDR1 SGHTA, CDR2 FQGNSA. The CDR3 is CASSSRDSYEQYF. DNA for the CDR3: TGTGCCAGCAGCAGCCGGGACAGCTACGAGCAGTACTTC.

This clone was counted a few times. V gene TRBV5-4 combines with J gene TRBJ2-7; 7 bases are shared with TRBD1. Germline V gene sequence: CDR1 SGHNT, CDR2 YYREEE (reference sequence). With 4 bases clipped from V and 3 bases from J, the junction kept 4 bases outside the gene matches. This CDR3 region has 13 residues. This chain's CDR3 is CASSLTGFYEQYF. DNA for the CDR3: TGTGCCAGCAGCCTGACAGGGTTCTACGAGCAGTACTTC.

This clone appeared a few times. V usage is TRBV9 and J usage is TRBJ2-4, with 11 bases aligning to TRBD2. Trimming took 4 bases from V and 0 from J; bases not matched to a gene: 9. The CDR3 totals 18 residues. Germline CDR1 SGDLS, CDR2 YYNGEE. The CDR3 spells CASSPGLAGGLAKNIQYF. CDR3 coding DNA: TGTGCCAGCAGCCCCGGGCTAGCGGGGGGCTTAGCCAAAAACATTCAGTACTTC.

The chain links TRBV5-1 to TRBJ1-1; 10 nucleotides line up with TRBD1. J was trimmed by 4 bases and V by 5 bases; bases with no gene match: 17. The CDR3 length is 18 residues. Per germline, CDR1 SGHRS and CDR2 YFSETQ. CDR3 region: CASRPRTGGINLITEAFF. CDR3 sequence (DNA): TGCGCCAGCAGGCCCAGGACAGGGGGAATTAATTTGATCACTGAAGCTTTCTTT.

This clone was seen a handful of times. V is TRBV2 and J is TRBJ2-3, with a weak D call TRBD1 (5 bases). The CDR3 covers 14 residues. CDR1 SNHLY and CDR2 FYNNEI come from the germline V gene. V lost 3 bases and J lost 1, with 8 bases in between. CDR3 sequence: CASSDQGGTDTQYF. The CDR3 DNA follows: TGTGCCAGCAGTGATCAAGGGGGCACAGATACGCAGTATTTT.

V and J are TRBV9 and TRBJ1-1; a possible D gene is TRBD1 (6 bases). Germline CDR1 reads SGDLS; CDR2 reads YYNGEE. Trimming shortened V by 4 bases and J by 3 bases, and 13 bases separated the two germline ends. The CDR3 extends over 14 amino acids. As DNA, the CDR3 is TGTGCCAGCAGCCCGGCGAACAGGGACACTGAAGCTTTCTTT. As protein: CASSPANRDTEAFF.

The chain employs TRBV18 and TRBJ2-7, with 10 bases fitting TRBD2. This CDR3 contains 15 residues. Germline CDR1 reads KGHSH; CDR2 reads LQKENI. Germline trimming cut 3 bases from V and 10 bases from J; bases unmatched to any gene: 12. CDR3 sequence reads: CASSPGASGSPSQYF. CDR3 bases: TGTGCCAGCTCACCCGGGGCTAGCGGGAGCCCCTCTCAGTACTTC.

This clone appeared a few times. The germline gene is not matched at one end of the junction; a read error may be the cause. This chain links TRBV7-7 with TRBJ2-1; tentative D call: TRBD1 (6 bases). This CDR3 is built from 16 residues. Germline V gene data show CDR1 as SSHAT and CDR2 as FNYEAQ (reference sequence). CDR3 nucleotide sequence: TGTGCTAGCAGCTTAGTTTTCGGCAGGGGCAGGGATGAGCAGTTCTTC. Its translation: CASSLVFGRGRDEQFF.

The rearrangement uses TRBV15 and TRBJ2-7; D uncertain. V lost 0 bases to trimming and J lost 0 bases, with 9 bases between them. From germline, CDR1 is LNHNV and CDR2 YYDKDF (reference sequence). There are 15 residues in the CDR3. The CDR3 DNA sequence: TGTGCCACCAGCAGAGATCTCCAGGTCTCCTACGAGCAGTACTTC. Amino acids: CATSRDLQVSYEQYF. The full variable domain, rest sourced from reference TRBV15 and TRBJ2-7, is DAMVIQNPRYQVTQFGKPVTLSCSQTLNHNVMYWYQQKSSQAPKLLFHYYDKDFNNEADTPDNFQSRRPNTSFCFLDIRSPGLGDTAMYLCATSRDLQVSYEQYFGPGTRLTVT.

This chain connects TRBV5-4 to TRBJ1-2; 8 bases agree with TRBD1. The CDR3 covers 15 residues. The germline V gene encodes CDR1 SGHNT and CDR2 YYREEE (reference sequence). V shed 4 bases and J 4 bases; nucleotides not matched to a gene: 9. CDR3: CASSPAGQGPYGYTF. CDR3 nucleotides: TGTGCCAGCAGCCCAGCAGGACAGGGACCCTATGGCTACACCTTC.

The chain combines TRBV2 with TRBJ1-5; 7 bases map to TRBD1. V dropped 5 bases and J dropped 9; count of bases not matched to a gene: 10. Germline CDR1 and CDR2: SNHLY and FYNNEI. The CDR3 length is 14 residues. The CDR3 region is CASSLGQRPAPQHF. The DNA for the CDR3 is TGTGCCAGCAGTCTGGGACAGCGTCCCGCGCCCCAGCATTTT. The full variable domain, its missing parts supplied by reference TRBV2 and TRBJ1-5, is EPEVTQTPSHQVTQMGQEVILRCVPISNHLYFYWYRQILGQKVEFLVSFYNNEISEKSEIFDDQFSVERPDGSNFTLKIRSTKLEDSAMYFCASSLGQRPAPQHFGDGTRLSIL.

This clone has more than one count but fewer than ten. The V gene is TRBV7-2, the J gene TRBJ1-1, with a weak D call TRBD1 (6 bases). The V end was cut by 1 base, the J end by 3 bases, with 12 bases between. CDR3 length: 15 amino acids. Germline-derived CDR1 and CDR2 are SGHTA and FQGNSA. The CDR3 loop reads CASSLVGRGDTEAFF. CDR3 bases: TGTGCCAGCAGCTTAGTGGGCAGGGGCGACACTGAAGCTTTCTTT.

The table lists this clone with a few counts. This sequence joins TRBV29-1 and TRBJ2-3; either TRBD1 or TRBD2 may supply D (5 bases each). The CDR3 has 11 residues. V lost 7 bases and J 4 bases, leaving 9 bases between the germline ends. Germline V gene lookup returns CDR1 SQVTM and CDR2 ANQGSEA. CDR3 sequence (DNA): TGCAGCGCGACAGCGGCAGATACGCAGTATTTT. Translated: CSATAADTQYF.

This clone has just a few counts. The rearrangement uses TRBV4-3 and TRBJ1-3; the D is unclear. CDR3 length equals 15 residues. Germline CDR1 LGHNA, CDR2 YSLEER. V lost 0 bases and J 1 base, leaving 7 bases between the germline ends. This chain's CDR3 is CASSQERVSGNTIYF. CDR3 in DNA: TGCGCCAGCAGCCAAGAAAGGGTATCTGGAAACACCATATATTTT.

The chain recombines TRBV29-1 with TRBJ2-5; 9 bases are a match to TRBD1. After removal of 4 bases from V and 2 bases from J, the junction contained 2 bases not matched to a gene. The CDR3 is made up of 13 amino acids. Germline assignment: CDR1 SQVTM and CDR2 ANQGSEA. CDR3 amino acids: CSVVGTGQETQYF. DNA for the CDR3: TGCAGCGTTGTAGGGACAGGGCAAGAGACCCAGTACTTC. The variable domain in full, with the rest retrieved from reference TRBV29-1 and TRBJ2-5, is SAVISQKPSRDICQRGTSLTIQCQVDSQVTMMFWYRQQPGQSLTLIATANQGSEATYESGFVIDKFPISRPNLTFSTLTVSNMSPEDSSIYLCSVVGTGQETQYFGPGTRLLVL.

CDR3 sequence: CASRGGLAGVYGTGELFF. DNA of the CDR3: TGTGCCAGCAGGGGGGGTCTAGCGGGAGTATATGGCACCGGGGAGCTGTTTTTT. This chain uses TRBV25-1 with TRBJ2-2; 10 bases match TRBD2. The J segment lost 4 bases and the V segment lost 6 bases, leaving 14 bases of the junction unmatched. This CDR3 has 18 residues. Germline CDR1 MGHDK, CDR2 SYGVNS.

This clone was picked up a small number of times. V is TRBV14 and J is TRBJ2-2; 8 bases map to TRBD2. Germline V lookup: CDR1 SGHDN, CDR2 FVKESK. The CDR3 loop spans 17 amino acids. V lost 1 base to trimming and J lost 5 bases; unmatched junction nucleotides: 9. CDR3 sequence: CASSQAVGTSRTGELFF. CDR3 bases: TGTGCCAGCAGCCAAGCTGTCGGGACTAGTCGTACCGGGGAGCTGTTTTTT.